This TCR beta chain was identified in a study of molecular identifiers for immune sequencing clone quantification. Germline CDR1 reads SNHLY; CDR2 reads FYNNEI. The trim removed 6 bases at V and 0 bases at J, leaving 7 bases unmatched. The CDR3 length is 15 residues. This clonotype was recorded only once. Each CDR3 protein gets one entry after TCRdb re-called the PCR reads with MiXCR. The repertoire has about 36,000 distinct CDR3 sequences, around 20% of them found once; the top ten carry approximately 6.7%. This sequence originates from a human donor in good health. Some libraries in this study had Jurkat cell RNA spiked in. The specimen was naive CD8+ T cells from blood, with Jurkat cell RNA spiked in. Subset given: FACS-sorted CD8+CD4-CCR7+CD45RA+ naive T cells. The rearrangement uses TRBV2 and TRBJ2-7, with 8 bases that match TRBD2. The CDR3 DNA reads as TGTGCCAGCAGCCCCCGGGGGGGTAGCTCCTACGAGCAGTACTTC. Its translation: CASSPRGGSSYEQYF.